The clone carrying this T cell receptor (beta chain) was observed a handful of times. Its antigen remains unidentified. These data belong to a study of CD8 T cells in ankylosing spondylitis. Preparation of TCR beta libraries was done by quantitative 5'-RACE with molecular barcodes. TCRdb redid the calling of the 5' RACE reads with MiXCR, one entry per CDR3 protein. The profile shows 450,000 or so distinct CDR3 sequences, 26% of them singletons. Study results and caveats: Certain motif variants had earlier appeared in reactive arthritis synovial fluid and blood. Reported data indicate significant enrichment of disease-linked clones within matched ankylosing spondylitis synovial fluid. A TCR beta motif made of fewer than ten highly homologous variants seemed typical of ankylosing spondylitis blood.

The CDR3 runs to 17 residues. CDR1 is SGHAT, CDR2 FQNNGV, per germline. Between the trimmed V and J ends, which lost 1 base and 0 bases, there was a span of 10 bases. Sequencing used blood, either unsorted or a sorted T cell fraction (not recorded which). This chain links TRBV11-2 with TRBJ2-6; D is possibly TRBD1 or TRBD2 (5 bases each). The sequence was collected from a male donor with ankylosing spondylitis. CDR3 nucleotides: TGTGCCAGCAGCTTAGTTCTCGGGACCTCTGGGGCCAACGTCCTGACTTTC. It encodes CASSLVLGTSGANVLTF.